These 14 T cell receptor beta chains originate from one sample sequenced in a study of shared clonotypes between healthy human individuals. Sequenced by immunoSEQ multiplex PCR; TCRdb stores in-frame clones only, minus some. The sample shows a few million clones, approximately 94% of them seen only once. Sequencing input: naive CD4+ T cells sorted from blood. The sample's subset: CD45RA+ positively selected. The receptors were sampled from a man younger than 30 in good health.

A remark on this clone: This sample also contains other DNA sequences that code for the same CDR3. The chain recombines TRBV10-3 with TRBJ1-1, with D uncertain. The germline V gene has CDR1 ENHRY and CDR2 SYGVKD. V was trimmed by 0 bases and J by 2 bases, leaving 10 bases between them. This CDR3 contains 15 residues. This chain's CDR3 is CAISESTVGNTEAFF. CDR3 coding DNA: TGTGCCATCAGTGAGTCGACTGTAGGAAACACTGAAGCTTTCTTT.

J is TRBJ2-1 and V is TRBV2; D remains unclear. V gave up 1 base and J gave up 9 bases, with 7 bases separating them. CDR3 size: 12 residues. Germline V gene data show CDR1 as SNHLY and CDR2 as FYNNEI. The CDR3 DNA is TGTGCCAGCAGTGAAGACTCTTCTGAGCAGTTCTTC. The encoded protein is CASSEDSSEQFF.

The gene calls are TRBV2 and TRBJ2-1; no clear D. The CDR3 consists of 17 residues. Between the trimmed V and J ends, which lost 10 bases and 0 bases, there was a span of 22 bases. CDR1 is SNHLY, CDR2 FYNNEI, per germline. The CDR3 is CAIGGVVLANSYNEQFF. CDR3 bases: TGTGCCATCGGTGGGGTGGTTTTGGCAAACTCCTACAATGAGCAGTTCTTC.

This clone was detected once. This chain links TRBV19 with TRBJ1-3; D is possibly TRBD1 (5 bases). The V and J ends lost 5 bases and 1 base respectively, with 9 bases between them. There are 14 residues in the CDR3. Looked up from germline, CDR1 is LNHDA and CDR2 is SQIVND (reference sequence). The CDR3 coding sequence is TGTGCCAGTAGTCTGCGACAGTCTGGAAACACCATATATTTT. Protein product: CASSLRQSGNTIYF.

This chain links TRBV27 with TRBJ1-2; 9 bases match TRBD1. V trimming: 2 bases; J trimming: 2 bases; junction bases outside the gene matches: 3. The CDR3 has 15 amino acids. Germline-derived CDR1 and CDR2 are MNHEY and SMNVEV (reference sequence). The CDR3 nucleotides are TGTGCCAGCAGTTTAGGGACAGGGCCCAACTATGGCTACACCTTC. It specifies CASSLGTGPNYGYTF.

For this clone: Other nucleotide sequences from this sample produce the same CDR3. The J gene is TRBJ1-2, the V gene TRBV6-5; D remains unclear. CDR3 size: 13 residues. Germline V gene sequence: CDR1 MNHEY, CDR2 SVGAGI. Trimming stripped 2 bases from V and 8 bases from J, with 12 bases between. CDR3 DNA: TGTGCCAGCAGTTACAGTCCCGAAGGGGGCTACACCTTC. Protein product: CASSYSPEGGYTF.

The chain uses TRBV5-1 and TRBJ1-3; 11 positions agree with TRBD1. V was clipped by 5 bases and J by 1 base; unmatched bases: 5. Germline V gene lookup returns CDR1 SGHRS and CDR2 YFSETQ. The CDR3 is 16 residues long. The CDR3 sequence is CASSPGQGGSGNTIYF. Written as DNA, the CDR3 is TGCGCCAGCAGTCCGGGACAGGGGGGTTCTGGAAACACCATATATTTT.

For this clone: Distinct nucleotide sequences in the sample also encode this CDR3. The gene calls are TRBV6-1 and TRBJ2-1; 7 bases are a match to TRBD2. The CDR3 length is 11 residues. The V segment lost 3 bases and the J segment 10 bases; nucleotides outside the gene matches: 0. Germline loops: CDR1 MNHNS, CDR2 SASEGT. The CDR3 is CASSEGGEQFF. CDR3 in DNA: TGTGCCAGCAGTGAGGGAGGGGAGCAGTTCTTC.

The chain links TRBV9 to TRBJ1-2; weak D call: TRBD1 (6 bases). The CDR3 extends over 14 amino acids. Germline V gene data show CDR1 as SGDLS and CDR2 as YYNGEE. Trimming stripped 0 bases from V and 3 bases from J, with 9 bases between. The CDR3 DNA follows: TGTGCCAGCAGCGTAGGAACAGGGCACTATGGCTACACCTTC. Its translation is CASSVGTGHYGYTF.

The chain has TRBV9 and TRBJ2-5, with 7 bases matching TRBD2. The CDR3 spans 18 residues. The V and J ends lost 0 bases and 2 bases, in that order; junction bases with no gene match: 13. Germline CDR1 is SGDLS and CDR2 is YYNGEE. The CDR3 protein is CASSVVILLREEQETQYF. CDR3 bases: TGTGCCAGCAGCGTAGTAATTCTACTCCGGGAGGAGCAAGAGACCCAGTACTTC.

Here the CDR3 DNA reads TGTGCCAGCAACCCCCAGGGCAGCTCCTACGAGCAGTACTTC. Translating it yields CASNPQGSSYEQYF. This rearrangement joins TRBV2 to TRBJ2-7; weak D call: TRBD1 (5 bases). The germline V and J ends were trimmed by 7 bases and 0 bases, with 13 bases remaining between them. Germline CDR1 reads SNHLY; CDR2 reads FYNNEI. The CDR3 is 14 amino acids.

The genes are TRBV13 and TRBJ1-5, with TRBD1 as a possible D gene (5 bases). V was trimmed by 5 bases and J by 2 bases, leaving 7 bases between them. The CDR3 length is 13 residues. CDR1 is PRHDT and CDR2 is FYEKMQ in the germline V gene (reference sequence). CDR3 sequence: CASSETGNQPQHF. In DNA form, the CDR3 reads TGTGCCAGCAGCGAGACAGGCAATCAGCCCCAGCATTTT.

Points on this clone: The sample contains more than one DNA sequence encoding this CDR3. The rearrangement links TRBV4-1 to TRBJ2-3; weak D call: TRBD2 (6 bases). The V and J ends lost 7 bases and 2 bases respectively, with 13 bases between them. The CDR3 runs to 14 residues. Germline CDR1 reads MGHRA; CDR2 reads YSYEKL. CDR3 sequence (DNA): TGCGCCAGCACGCCGGGACTTTCCACAGATACGCAGTATTTT. It encodes CASTPGLSTDTQYF.

This chain links TRBV6-5 with TRBJ2-7, with D maybe TRBD2 (5 bases). CDR3 length: 15 amino acids. CDR1 and CDR2 from the germline V gene are MNHEY and SVGAGI. Trimming stripped 6 bases from V and 2 bases from J, with 17 bases between. This CDR3 reads CASSEGSAAPYEQYF. The CDR3 DNA sequence: TGTGCCAGCAGCGAGGGCAGCGCGGCCCCCTACGAGCAGTACTTC.